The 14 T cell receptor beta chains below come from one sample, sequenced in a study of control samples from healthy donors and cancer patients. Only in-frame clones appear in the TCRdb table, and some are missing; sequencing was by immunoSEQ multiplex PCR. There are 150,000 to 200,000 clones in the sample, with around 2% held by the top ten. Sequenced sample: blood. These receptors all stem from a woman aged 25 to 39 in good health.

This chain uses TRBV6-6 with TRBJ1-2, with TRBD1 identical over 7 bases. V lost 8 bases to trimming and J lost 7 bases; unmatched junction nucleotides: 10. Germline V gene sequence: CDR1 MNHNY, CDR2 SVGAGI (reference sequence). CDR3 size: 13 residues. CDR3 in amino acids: CASGGTANSGYTF. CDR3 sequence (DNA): TGTGCCAGCGGAGGGACAGCCAACAGTGGCTACACCTTC.

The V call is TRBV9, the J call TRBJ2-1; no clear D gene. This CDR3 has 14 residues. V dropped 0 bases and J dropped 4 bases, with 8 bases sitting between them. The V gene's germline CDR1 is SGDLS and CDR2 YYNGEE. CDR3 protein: CASSVGTLYNEQFF. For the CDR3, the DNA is TGTGCCAGCAGCGTAGGTACCCTTTACAATGAGCAGTTCTTC.

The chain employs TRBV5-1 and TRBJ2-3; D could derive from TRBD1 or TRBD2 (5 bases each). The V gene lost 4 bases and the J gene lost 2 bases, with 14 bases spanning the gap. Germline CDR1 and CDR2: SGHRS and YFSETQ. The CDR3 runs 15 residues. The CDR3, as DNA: TGCGCCAGCAGCGGGGGACGGATTCACACAGATACGCAGTATTTT. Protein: CASSGGRIHTDTQYF.

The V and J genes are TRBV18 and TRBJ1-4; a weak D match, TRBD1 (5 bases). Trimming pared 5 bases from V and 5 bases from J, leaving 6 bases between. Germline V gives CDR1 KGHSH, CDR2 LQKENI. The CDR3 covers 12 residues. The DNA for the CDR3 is TGTGCCAGCTCATGGGGGAATGAAAAACTGTTTTTT. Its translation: CASSWGNEKLFF.

Here the CDR3 reads CASSRGQNTEAFF. The CDR3 DNA reads as TGTGCCAGCAGCCGAGGACAGAACACTGAAGCTTTCTTT. V gene TRBV7-9 combines with J gene TRBJ1-1; TRBD1 is a possible D gene (5 bases). The V end was cut by 5 bases, the J end by 1 base, with 8 bases between. The germline CDR1 and CDR2 sequences are SEHNR and FQNEAQ (reference sequence). The length of the CDR3 is 13 residues. The full variable domain, its missing parts supplied by reference TRBV7-9 and TRBJ1-1, is DTGVSQNPRHKITKRGQNVTFRCDPISEHNRLYWYRQTLGQGPEFLTYFQNEAQLEKSRLLSDRFSAERPKGSFSTLEIQRTEQGDSAMYLCASSRGQNTEAFFGQGTRLTVV.

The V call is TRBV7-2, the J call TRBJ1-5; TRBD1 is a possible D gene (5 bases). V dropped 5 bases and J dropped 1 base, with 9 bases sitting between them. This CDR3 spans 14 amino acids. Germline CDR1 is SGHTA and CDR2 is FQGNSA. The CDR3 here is CASSPDRSNQPQHF. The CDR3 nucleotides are TGTGCCAGCAGCCCCGACAGAAGCAATCAGCCCCAGCATTTT. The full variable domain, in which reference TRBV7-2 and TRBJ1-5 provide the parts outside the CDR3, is GAGVSQSPSNKVTEKGKDVELRCDPISGHTALYWYRQSLGQGLEFLIYFQGNSAPDKSGLPSDRFSAERTGGSVSTLTIQRTQQEDSAVYLCASSPDRSNQPQHFGDGTRLSIL.

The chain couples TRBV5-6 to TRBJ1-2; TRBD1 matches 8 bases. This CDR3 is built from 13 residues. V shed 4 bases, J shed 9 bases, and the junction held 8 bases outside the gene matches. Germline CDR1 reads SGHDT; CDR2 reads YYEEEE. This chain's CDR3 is CASSGSGGVRYTF. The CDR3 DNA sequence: TGTGCCAGCAGCGGATCAGGGGGCGTACGCTACACCTTC.

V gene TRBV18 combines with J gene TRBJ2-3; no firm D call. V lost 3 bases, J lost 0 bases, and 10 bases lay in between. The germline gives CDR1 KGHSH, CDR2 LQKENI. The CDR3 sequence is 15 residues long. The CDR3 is CASSPRLTSTDTQYF. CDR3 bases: TGTGCCAGCTCACCCCGACTGACTAGCACAGATACGCAGTATTTT.

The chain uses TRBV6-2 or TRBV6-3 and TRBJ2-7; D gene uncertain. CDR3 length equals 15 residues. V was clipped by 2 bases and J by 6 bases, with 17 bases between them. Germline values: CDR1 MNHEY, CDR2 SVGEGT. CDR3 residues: CASSYRSGFGSEQYF. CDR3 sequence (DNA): TGTGCCAGCAGTTACAGGTCGGGTTTCGGTTCCGAGCAGTACTTC.

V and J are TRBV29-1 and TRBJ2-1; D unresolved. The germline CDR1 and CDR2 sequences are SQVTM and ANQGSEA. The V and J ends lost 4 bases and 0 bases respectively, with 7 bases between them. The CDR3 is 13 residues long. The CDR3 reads CSVGRSSYNEQFF. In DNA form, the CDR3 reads TGCAGCGTTGGTCGTAGCTCCTACAATGAGCAGTTCTTC.

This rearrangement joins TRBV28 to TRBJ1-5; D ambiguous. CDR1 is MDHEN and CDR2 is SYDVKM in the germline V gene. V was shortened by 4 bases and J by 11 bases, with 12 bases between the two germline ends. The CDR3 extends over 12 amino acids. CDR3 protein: CASSSDVESQHF. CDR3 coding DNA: TGTGCCAGCAGTTCCGATGTGGAGTCCCAGCATTTT.

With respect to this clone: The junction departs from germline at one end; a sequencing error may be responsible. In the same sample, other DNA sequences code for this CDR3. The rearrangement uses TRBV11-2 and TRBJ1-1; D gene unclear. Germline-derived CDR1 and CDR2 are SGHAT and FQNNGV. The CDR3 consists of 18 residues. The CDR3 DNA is TGCGCCAGCAGCAACGACAAGAGGCCTCGACGAGGGAACACTGAAGCTTTCTTT. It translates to CASSNDKRPRRGNTEAFF.

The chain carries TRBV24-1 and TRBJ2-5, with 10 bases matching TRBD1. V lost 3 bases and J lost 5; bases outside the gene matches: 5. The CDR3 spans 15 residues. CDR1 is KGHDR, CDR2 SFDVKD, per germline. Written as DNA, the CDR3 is TGTGCCACCAGTGATCCCGGGACAGGGGACGAGACCCAGTACTTC. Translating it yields CATSDPGTGDETQYF.

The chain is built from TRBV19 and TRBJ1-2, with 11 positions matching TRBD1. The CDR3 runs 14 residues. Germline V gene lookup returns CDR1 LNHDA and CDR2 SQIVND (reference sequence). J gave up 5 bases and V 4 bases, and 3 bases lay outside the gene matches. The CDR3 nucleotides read TGTGCCAGTAGTACCCGGGACAGGGGGTATGGCTACACCTTC. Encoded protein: CASSTRDRGYGYTF.